Shown below are 26 T cell receptor beta chains from a single sample sequenced in a study of blood T cell repertoires in COVID-19. Using immunoSEQ multiplex PCR, the repertoire was profiled, and TCRdb retains in-frame clones only, with some absent. The sample records 280,000 or so clones, around 85% being singletons. Sequencing used peripheral blood. The receptors were sampled from a woman in her 30s who had recovered from COVID-19.

About this clone itself: Since a much larger clone is just one base distant, this may be a read error. V gene TRBV4-1 combines with J gene TRBJ1-1, with TRBD1 identical over 8 bases. This CDR3 region has 15 residues. The ends lost 4 bases at V and 1 base at J; junction bases unmatched: 5. The germline V gene encodes CDR1 MGHRA and CDR2 YSYEKL. CDR3: CASSRDRGGNTEAFF. DNA for the CDR3: TGCGCCAGCAGCCGAGACAGGGGTGGGAACACTGAAGCTTTCTTT.

This chain uses TRBV11-1 with TRBJ1-1; D unclear. The CDR3 runs 13 residues. Trimming shortened V by 5 bases and J by 1 base, and 8 bases separated the two germline ends. CDR1 and CDR2 from the germline V gene are SGHAT and FQDESV (reference sequence). The CDR3 sequence is CASSQQRNTEAFF. Written as DNA, the CDR3 is TGTGCCAGCAGCCAACAGAGGAACACTGAAGCTTTCTTT.

The rearrangement joins TRBV19 to TRBJ1-2, with TRBD1 matching 9 bases. The germline V gene encodes CDR1 LNHDA and CDR2 SQIVND (reference sequence). Trimming cost V 4 bases and J 11 bases; bases outside gene matches: 11. The CDR3 is 14 residues long. CDR3 nucleotides: TGTGCCAGTAGTACCCTCACCGGGACAGGGATGTACACCTTC. As protein: CASSTLTGTGMYTF.

The chain recombines TRBV7-2 with TRBJ2-5; TRBD2 aligns across 14 bases. Trimming cost V 5 bases and J 5 bases; bases outside gene matches: 7. Germline V gene lookup returns CDR1 SGHTA and CDR2 FQGNSA. The CDR3 sequence is 16 residues long. CDR3 protein: CASSRTSGGLPETQYF. CDR3 sequence (DNA): TGTGCCAGCAGCCGGACTAGCGGGGGGCTACCGGAGACCCAGTACTTC.

The gene calls are TRBV11-2 and TRBJ2-7; TRBD1 matches 11 bases. J was trimmed by 5 bases and V by 4 bases; bases with no gene match: 4. This CDR3 region has 14 residues. The germline V gene encodes CDR1 SGHAT and CDR2 FQNNGV. The CDR3 spells CASSWGQGEDEQYF. The DNA for the CDR3 is TGTGCCAGCAGCTGGGGACAGGGGGAGGACGAGCAGTACTTC.

The J gene is TRBJ2-7, the V gene TRBV5-1, with D possibly matching TRBD1 (5 bases). The CDR3 extends over 15 amino acids. The germline gives CDR1 SGHRS, CDR2 YFSETQ. V lost 6 bases, J lost 0 bases, and 16 bases lay in between. CDR3 residues: CASTPQAGPSYEQYF. CDR3 in DNA: TGCGCCAGCACCCCCCAGGCAGGGCCCTCCTACGAGCAGTACTTC.

The CDR3 DNA reads as TGTGCCAGCAGCGCCAACCGGGACTCCACAGATACGCAGTATTTT. It is translated as CASSANRDSTDTQYF. The genes are TRBV9 and TRBJ2-3, with D possibly being TRBD2 (6 bases). V dropped 3 bases and J dropped 2 bases, with 13 bases sitting between them. Germline lookup yields CDR1 SGDLS and CDR2 YYNGEE. The CDR3 is 15 residues long.

This rearrangement joins TRBV15 to TRBJ2-2, with D possibly TRBD2 on 5 matching bases. Germline CDR1 is LNHNV and CDR2 is YYDKDF (reference sequence). V dropped 0 bases and J dropped 3 bases, with 8 bases sitting between them. This CDR3 has 15 amino acids. The CDR3 here is CATSRDLGDTGELFF. The CDR3 DNA sequence: TGTGCCACCAGCAGAGATCTGGGAGACACCGGGGAGCTGTTTTTT.

The chain is built from TRBV2 and TRBJ2-3, with a tentative D call TRBD2 (6 bases). Germline CDR1 reads SNHLY; CDR2 reads FYNNEI. The V end lost 4 bases, the J end lost 9 bases, and 14 bases lay between the germline ends. The CDR3 loop spans 13 amino acids. The CDR3 DNA sequence: TGTGCCAGCAGTGTCCTCCCCGCGGGGACGCAGTATTTT. Protein: CASSVLPAGTQYF.

CDR3 in DNA: TGTGCCAGCAGCCGGGGGTTTGGACACACCGCTTACGAGCAGTACTTC. This translates into CASSRGFGHTAYEQYF. The chain joins TRBV11-1 to TRBJ2-7; D is perhaps TRBD2 (6 bases). Germline V gives CDR1 SGHAT, CDR2 FQDESV (reference sequence). CDR3 size: 16 residues. Trimming left V 5 bases short and J 4 bases short, with 21 bases between.

This clone was found once. The chain combines TRBV4-3 with TRBJ2-1, with no clear D. The CDR3 spans 15 residues. The V and J ends lost 0 bases and 0 bases respectively, with 6 bases between them. Germline CDR1 and CDR2: LGHNA and YSLEER. In nucleotides, the CDR3 is TGCGCCAGCAGCCAAGATCCCAGCTCCTACAATGAGCAGTTCTTC. Protein product: CASSQDPSSYNEQFF.

The chain recombines TRBV19 with TRBJ1-1; D gene unclear. The V gene lost 6 bases and the J gene lost 1 base, with 6 bases spanning the gap. This CDR3 spans 12 amino acids. Germline-derived CDR1 and CDR2 are LNHDA and SQIVND (reference sequence). The CDR3 protein is CASRASNTEAFF. The CDR3 DNA follows: TGTGCCAGTAGGGCTTCGAACACTGAAGCTTTCTTT.

The chain recombines TRBV7-8 with TRBJ1-1; D might be TRBD1 (6 bases). V was trimmed by 5 bases and J by 4 bases, leaving 14 bases between them. Looked up from germline, CDR1 is SGHVS and CDR2 is FQNEAQ. This CDR3 has 14 residues. CDR3 DNA sequence: TGTGCCAGCAGCCCACAGGGTCTGGGCACTGAAGCTTTCTTT. It translates to CASSPQGLGTEAFF.

The rearrangement links TRBV2 to TRBJ1-1, with 11 positions matching TRBD1. The CDR3 has 15 amino acids. The ends lost 5 bases at V and 2 bases at J; junction bases unmatched: 4. CDR1 and CDR2 (germline): SNHLY, FYNNEI. This chain's CDR3 is CASSQDRGLNTEAFF. As DNA, the CDR3 is TGTGCCAGCAGTCAGGACAGGGGGCTTAACACTGAAGCTTTCTTT.

V usage is TRBV5-4 and J usage is TRBJ2-1; D ambiguous. V lost 4 bases and J 7 bases, leaving 12 bases between the germline ends. CDR1 is SGHNT, CDR2 YYREEE, per germline (reference sequence). The CDR3 has 13 amino acids. This CDR3 is CASSPSLLNEQFF. The DNA for the CDR3 is TGTGCCAGCAGCCCGTCTCTCTTGAATGAGCAGTTCTTC.

The V call is TRBV13, the J call TRBJ1-5; TRBD1 is a possible D gene (6 bases). This CDR3 region has 15 residues. CDR1 is PRHDT and CDR2 is FYEKMQ in the germline V gene (reference sequence). V lost 2 bases to trimming and J lost 7 bases, with 15 bases between them. In DNA form, the CDR3 reads TGTGCCAGCAGCTTATTTGAACAGGGTGGACAGCCCCAGCATTTT. Translating it yields CASSLFEQGGQPQHF.

The chain couples TRBV19 to TRBJ2-1, with TRBD2 matching over 11 bases. This CDR3 is 15 amino acids long. CDR1 and CDR2 (germline): LNHDA, SQIVND (reference sequence). J was trimmed by 4 bases and V by 4 bases; bases with no gene match: 3. The CDR3 DNA reads as TGTGCCAGTAGTAAGGGACTAGCGGATTACAATGAGCAGTTCTTC. This codes for CASSKGLADYNEQFF.

The chain employs TRBV19 and TRBJ2-1; 10 bases fit TRBD1. The J segment lost 9 bases and the V segment lost 5 bases, leaving 7 bases of the junction unmatched. This CDR3 is built from 14 residues. CDR1 and CDR2 from the germline V gene are LNHDA and SQIVND (reference sequence). CDR3 residues: CASSLGTGESEQFF. DNA of the CDR3: TGTGCCAGTAGTTTAGGGACAGGGGAAAGTGAGCAGTTCTTC.

The rearrangement joins TRBV19 to TRBJ1-1; D is possibly TRBD1 (5 bases). This CDR3 has 11 residues. V lost 6 bases and J 8 bases, leaving 10 bases between the germline ends. The germline V gene encodes CDR1 LNHDA and CDR2 SQIVND (reference sequence). The CDR3 DNA sequence: TGTGCCAGTAGCTTGGGGGGGGAAGCTTTCTTT. Translated, it gives CASSLGGEAFF.

V gene TRBV7-2 combines with J gene TRBJ2-1, with D maybe TRBD1 (6 bases). This CDR3 contains 15 residues. Germline V gene lookup returns CDR1 SGHTA and CDR2 FQGNSA. The V end lost 5 bases, the J end lost 6 bases, and 17 bases lay between the germline ends. Here the CDR3 DNA reads TGTGCCAGCAGCCTAGGATGGGGGCAGGGCAATGAGCAGTTCTTC. Translated, it gives CASSLGWGQGNEQFF.

V is TRBV9 and J is TRBJ2-7; D perhaps matches TRBD2 (5 bases). The ends were cut back, 7 bases at V and 3 bases at J, with 8 bases in the middle. Germline CDR1 is SGDLS and CDR2 is YYNGEE. This CDR3 is 11 amino acids long. CDR3 nucleotide sequence: TGTGCCAGCGGGAGACTCTACGAGCAGTACTTC. Amino acids: CASGRLYEQYF. Together with reference TRBV9 and TRBJ2-7, the CDR3 gives the full variable domain: DSGVTQTPKHLITATGQRVTLRCSPRSGDLSVYWYQQSLDQGLQFLIQYYNGEERAKGNILERFSAQQFPDLHSELNLSSLELGDSALYFCASGRLYEQYFGPGTRLTVT.

This chain connects TRBV24-1 to TRBJ1-2, with D tentatively TRBD1 (6 bases). Per germline, CDR1 KGHDR and CDR2 SFDVKD. CDR3 length equals 14 residues. Trimming shortened V by 4 bases and J by 2 bases, and 10 bases separated the two germline ends. CDR3 coding DNA: TGTGCCACCAGTGAAGGGGGTGGGAACTATGGCTACACCTTC. Translated: CATSEGGGNYGYTF.

The chain recombines TRBV7-2 with TRBJ1-5, with 9 bases matching TRBD1. The CDR3 is 15 residues long. In germline, CDR1 is SGHTA, CDR2 FQGNSA. The V segment lost 5 bases and the J segment 7 bases; nucleotides outside the gene matches: 9. This CDR3 reads CASSPDGGQGQPQHF. CDR3 in DNA: TGTGCCAGCAGCCCCGATGGGGGACAGGGACAGCCCCAGCATTTT. The full variable domain, in which reference TRBV7-2 and TRBJ1-5 provide the parts outside the CDR3, is GAGVSQSPSNKVTEKGKDVELRCDPISGHTALYWYRQSLGQGLEFLIYFQGNSAPDKSGLPSDRFSAERTGGSVSTLTIQRTQQEDSAVYLCASSPDGGQGQPQHFGDGTRLSIL.

This clone was picked up one time. This chain joins TRBV5-1 and TRBJ1-1, with D possibly being TRBD1 (6 bases). The CDR3 extends over 15 amino acids. Germline V CDR1 and CDR2: SGHRS, YFSETQ. V was pared by 0 bases and J by 6 bases, with 15 bases between. The DNA for the CDR3 is TGCGCCAGCAGCTTGGAGTGGACACAGGGCGCTGAAGCTTTCTTT. Protein sequence: CASSLEWTQGAEAFF. Based on the CDR3 plus reference TRBV5-1 and TRBJ1-1, the full variable domain is KAGVTQTPRYLIKTRGQQVTLSCSPISGHRSVSWYQQTPGQGLQFLFEYFSETQRNKGNFPGRFSGRQFSNSRSEMNVSTLELGDSALYLCASSLEWTQGAEAFFGQGTRLTVV.

The J gene is TRBJ2-2, the V gene TRBV11-3; D perhaps matches TRBD1 (5 bases). Deletions cut 5 bases from V and 6 bases from J, with 13 bases between. Germline values: CDR1 SGHNT, CDR2 YENEEA. The CDR3 is made up of 14 amino acids. CDR3 nucleotide sequence: TGTGCCAGCAGCCCTCGAAGGGGCGCCGGGGAGCTGTTTTTT. Translated: CASSPRRGAGELFF.

V and J are TRBV6-5 and TRBJ2-3; D is unresolved. Looked up from germline, CDR1 is MNHEY and CDR2 is SVGAGI. This CDR3 comprises 13 residues. V gave up 4 bases and J gave up 3 bases, with 8 bases separating them. Here the CDR3 DNA reads TGTGCCAGCAGTTTTCGGTCTACAGATACGCAGTATTTT. Translated, it gives CASSFRSTDTQYF.